What follows describes a single T cell receptor beta chain. The target antigen is unknown. The sample originates from a study of stem cell transplantation in POMP-related autoinflammatory disease. The study's findings and limits: Unique TRB V-J gene pairings were limited in number in patients with PRAID.

PRAID featured immunodeficiency plus autoinflammation. TCRdb's table, derived via immunoSEQ multiplex PCR, lists solely in-frame clones and lacks some. The sample has 68,000 or so clones, roughly 88% seen once. Germline loops: CDR1 ENHRY, CDR2 SYGVKD. V lost 6 bases and J 8 bases, leaving 13 bases between the germline ends. The CDR3 totals 12 residues. This sample comprised CD4+ T cells from PBMCs, obtained after stem cell transplantation. The J gene is TRBJ1-2, the V gene TRBV10-3; D remains ambiguous. This receptor was taken from a human patient with POMP-related autoinflammation and immune dysregulation (PRAID). T cells may partly derive from the graft donor. The DNA of the CDR3 is TGTGCCATCAGCGAAGGCCTGGCCGGCTACACCTTC. Translating it yields CAISEGLAGYTF.